Each of the 25 T cell receptor beta chains below was sequenced from the same sample in a study of CD8 T cells in Susac syndrome. RNA, at about 0.45 to 1 ug, was reverse transcribed with random hexamers. TCRdb independently ran MiXCR on the immunoSEQ multiplex PCR reads; one entry per CDR3 protein. Of 77,000 or so distinct CDR3 sequences in the sample, less than 95% were seen once. Sample: CD8+ T cells from PBMCs. The receptors here all came from a human donor with multiple sclerosis.

This chain links TRBV5-1 with TRBJ1-1, with D maybe TRBD1 (5 bases). The CDR3 has 11 residues. Germline CDR1 and CDR2: SGHRS and YFSETQ. The germline V and J ends were trimmed by 6 bases and 5 bases, with 8 bases remaining between them. CDR3 sequence: CASIRGTEAFF. CDR3 bases: TGCGCCAGCATTCGGGGGACTGAAGCTTTCTTT. Combining the CDR3 with reference TRBV5-1 and TRBJ1-1 gives the whole variable domain KAGVTQTPRYLIKTRGQQVTLSCSPISGHRSVSWYQQTPGQGLQFLFEYFSETQRNKGNFPGRFSGRQFSNSRSEMNVSTLELGDSALYLCASIRGTEAFFGQGTRLTVV.

V is TRBV5-1 and J is TRBJ2-3, with TRBD1 as a possible D gene (5 bases). V was shortened by 0 bases and J by 5 bases, with 16 bases between the two germline ends. Germline V gives CDR1 SGHRS, CDR2 YFSETQ. This CDR3 has 16 amino acids. CDR3 nucleotides: TGCGCCAGCAGCTTGGAGACCCAGGGTATTGAAGATACGCAGTATTTT. Amino acid sequence: CASSLETQGIEDTQYF.

This clonotype was detected only once. The chain recombines TRBV21-1 with TRBJ2-1; the table's TRBD1 call for D was not verified on the DNA. TRBV21-1 is flagged as a pseudogene. The CDR3 totals 17 residues. CDR3 loop: CASSPSRGAYSYNEQFF. CDR3 bases: TGTGCCAGCAGCCCCTCGAGAGGGGCTTACTCCTACAATGAGCAGTTCTTC.

The genes are TRBV29-1 and TRBJ1-2, with 9 nucleotides matching TRBD1. CDR1 SQVTM and CDR2 ANQGSEA come from the germline V gene. V lost 2 bases and J lost 8; bases outside the gene matches: 6. The CDR3 runs to 13 residues. The CDR3 is CSVERQGELGYTF. CDR3 DNA: TGCAGCGTTGAACGACAGGGGGAATTAGGCTACACCTTC.

The V and J genes are TRBV5-4 and TRBJ2-2; perhaps TRBD2 as D (6 bases). Germline V lookup: CDR1 SGHNT, CDR2 YYREEE (reference sequence). Trimming took off 2 bases at V and 5 bases at J, with 10 bases between the two ends. CDR3 length equals 14 residues. CDR3 coding DNA: TGTGCCAGCAGCTTACGGGGGAGTACCGGGGAGCTGTTTTTT. Translated, it gives CASSLRGSTGELFF.

The chain has TRBV29-1 and TRBJ2-2; the D gene is possibly TRBD1 (6 bases). In germline, CDR1 is SQVTM, CDR2 ANQGSEA. The CDR3 covers 14 residues. V dropped 3 bases and J dropped 2 bases, with 10 bases sitting between them. As DNA, the CDR3 is TGCAGCGTTGATCTGGGGGCTAACACCGGGGAGCTGTTTTTT. Encoded protein: CSVDLGANTGELFF.

The chain is built from TRBV2 and TRBJ2-7, with TRBD2 as a possible D gene (5 bases). This CDR3 region has 15 residues. CDR1 and CDR2 (germline): SNHLY, FYNNEI. Trimming removed 2 bases at V and 0 bases at J, with 11 bases between. The CDR3 nucleotides read TGTGCCAGCAGTGAATTGTCGGGGTTCTCCTACGAGCAGTACTTC. The encoded protein is CASSELSGFSYEQYF.

The chain employs TRBV5-4 and TRBJ2-2; D perhaps matches TRBD2 (7 bases). The CDR3 loop spans 16 amino acids. Germline CDR1 reads SGHNT; CDR2 reads YYREEE (reference sequence). The V gene lost 4 bases and the J gene lost 6 bases, with 19 bases spanning the gap. CDR3 sequence reads: CASSPLGGGMAGELFF. The DNA of the CDR3 is TGTGCCAGCAGCCCTCTAGGGGGGGGTATGGCCGGGGAGCTGTTTTTT.

DNA for the CDR3: TGTGCCAGCAGCTACACAGGGGGAAAAGGCTACACCTTC. It is translated as CASSYTGGKGYTF. This sequence joins TRBV5-4 and TRBJ1-2, with 8 bases identical to TRBD1. The junction had 6 bases not matched to a gene; V was cut back by 3 bases and J by 8 bases. Germline lookup yields CDR1 SGHNT and CDR2 YYREEE (reference sequence). The CDR3 loop spans 13 amino acids.

The chain carries TRBV5-1 and TRBJ1-1; a weak D match, TRBD1 (6 bases). Per the germline V gene, CDR1 is SGHRS and CDR2 is YFSETQ. This CDR3 contains 16 residues. The ends were cut back, 0 bases at V and 3 bases at J, with 15 bases in the middle. The CDR3 nucleotides read TGCGCCAGCAGCTTGGCAACAGGGTTCCGGGACACTGAAGCTTTCTTT. Translated: CASSLATGFRDTEAFF.

The V call is TRBV29-1, the J call TRBJ1-1; D unresolved. The length of the CDR3 is 12 residues. Germline V gene data show CDR1 as SQVTM and CDR2 as ANQGSEA. Between the trimmed V and J ends, which lost 4 bases and 0 bases, there was a span of 6 bases. The CDR3 sequence is CSVVAVNTEAFF. The CDR3 DNA is TGCAGCGTTGTGGCAGTGAACACTGAAGCTTTCTTT.

The J gene is TRBJ2-5, the V gene TRBV7-9; 9 bases map to TRBD1. Germline values: CDR1 SEHNR, CDR2 FQNEAQ (reference sequence). This CDR3 comprises 15 residues. V lost 3 bases and J lost 7; bases outside the gene matches: 9. The CDR3: CASSFPRDRDATQYF. DNA of the CDR3: TGTGCCAGCAGCTTTCCCCGGGACAGGGATGCGACCCAGTACTTC.

The genes are TRBV3-1 and TRBJ2-7; maybe TRBD1 (6 bases). From germline, CDR1 is LGHDT and CDR2 YNNKEL (reference sequence). The CDR3 spans 15 residues. Trimming left V 0 bases short and J 4 bases short, with 13 bases between. Here the CDR3 DNA reads TGTGCCAGCAGCCAAGATCTAACAGGGACATACGAGCAGTACTTC. Translated: CASSQDLTGTYEQYF.

This clonotype has more than one count but fewer than ten. This CDR3 reads CSVEDREGYTF. The CDR3 DNA follows: TGCAGCGTTGAGGACAGGGAAGGCTACACCTTC. This rearrangement joins TRBV29-1 to TRBJ1-2, with TRBD1 matching 8 bases. This CDR3 is 11 amino acids long. With 3 bases clipped from V and 8 bases from J, the junction kept 2 bases outside the gene matches. The germline V gene has CDR1 SQVTM and CDR2 ANQGSEA.

V is TRBV29-1 and J is TRBJ2-2; D possibly corresponds to TRBD2 (7 bases). The CDR3 spans 17 residues. Germline CDR1 is SQVTM and CDR2 is ANQGSEA. Trimming took off 1 base at V and 0 bases at J, with 15 bases between the two ends. CDR3 sequence (DNA): TGCAGCGTTGAAGGGGGTTGGGGGGGCCCGAACACCGGGGAGCTGTTTTTT. It is translated as CSVEGGWGGPNTGELFF.

The chain employs TRBV6-5 and TRBJ1-2; D is possibly TRBD1 (6 bases). The germline V gene has CDR1 MNHEY and CDR2 SVGAGI. The CDR3 has 15 amino acids. Trimming cost V 2 bases and J 6 bases, with 16 bases left between them. CDR3 loop: CASSYLPGGGDGYTF. CDR3 DNA: TGTGCCAGCAGTTACCTACCAGGAGGGGGAGATGGCTACACCTTC.

V usage is TRBV19 and J usage is TRBJ1-1; the D is unclear. CDR1 is LNHDA, CDR2 SQIVND, per germline (reference sequence). The length of the CDR3 is 14 residues. The ends were cut back, 5 bases at V and 9 bases at J, with 19 bases in the middle. CDR3 sequence (DNA): TGTGCCAGTAGTGGAAGAGACACGGGAGGTCAAGCTTTCTTT. It codes for CASSGRDTGGQAFF.

The V call is TRBV6-5, the J call TRBJ2-7; weak D call: TRBD2 (6 bases). V was trimmed by 6 bases and J by 7 bases, leaving 16 bases between them. The CDR3 has 13 residues. CDR1 and CDR2 from the germline V gene are MNHEY and SVGAGI. The CDR3 here is CASSRPGLTEQYF. In nucleotides, the CDR3 is TGTGCCAGCAGCCGCCCGGGACTCACGGAGCAGTACTTC.

The chain has TRBV12-3 or TRBV12-4 and TRBJ1-4; D remains unclear. The ends were cut back, 6 bases at V and 0 bases at J, with 5 bases in the middle. The CDR3 sequence is 13 residues long. The CDR3 region is CASRVATNEKLFF. CDR3 DNA: TGTGCCAGCAGGGTGGCAACTAATGAAAAACTGTTTTTT.

This chain joins TRBV13 and TRBJ2-2; TRBD2 might be the D (6 bases). This CDR3 has 14 residues. Germline CDR1 and CDR2: PRHDT and FYEKMQ (reference sequence). The V end was cut by 8 bases, the J end by 7 bases, with 17 bases between. The CDR3 is CASSLSGEVGELFF. The DNA for the CDR3 is TGTGCCAGCTCGCTTTCCGGGGAGGTCGGGGAGCTGTTTTTT.

The V and J genes are TRBV6-2 or TRBV6-3 and TRBJ1-5; D ambiguous. The germline gives CDR1 MNHEY, CDR2 SVGEGT. The CDR3 loop spans 14 amino acids. V was cut by 1 base and J by 7 bases, with 11 bases left in between. Here the CDR3 reads CASSYLEPGQPQHF. The CDR3 bases are TGTGCCAGCAGTTACTTGGAACCCGGGCAGCCCCAGCATTTT.

This clonotype is a singleton in its sample. At one end, the junction sequence differs from germline, possibly due to a read error. V and J are TRBV6-2 or TRBV6-3 and TRBJ2-3; TRBD1 matches 12 bases. CDR1 and CDR2 (germline): MNHEY, SVGEGT. This CDR3 contains 16 residues. The DNA for the CDR3 is TGTGTCAGCAGTTCGTCCGGGACAGGGGGCAGGGATACGCAGTATTTT. Its translation: CVSSSSGTGGRDTQYF.

CDR3 DNA sequence: TGTGCCAGCAGTTACTCGAGTCGCCACGAGCAGTACTTC. It yields the protein CASSYSSRHEQYF. V and J are TRBV6-2 or TRBV6-3 and TRBJ2-7; D remains unclear. The CDR3 has 13 amino acids. Germline CDR1 and CDR2: MNHEY and SVGEGT. Trimming took 0 bases from V and 5 from J, leaving 8 bases between them.

The chain couples TRBV25-1 to TRBJ2-1; D might be TRBD2 (5 bases). Germline V gene lookup returns CDR1 MGHDK and CDR2 SYGVNS. The CDR3 covers 14 residues. The germline V and J ends were trimmed by 7 bases and 3 bases, with 13 bases remaining between them. The CDR3, as DNA: TGTGCCAGCAATACAGCGGAACTCTACAATGAGCAGTTCTTC. Protein product: CASNTAELYNEQFF.

J is TRBJ1-5 and V is TRBV15, with D tentatively TRBD1 (5 bases). CDR3 length: 15 residues. The V and J ends lost 3 bases and 7 bases respectively, with 16 bases between them. Germline lookup yields CDR1 LNHNV and CDR2 YYDKDF (reference sequence). The CDR3 nucleotides read TGTGCCACCAGCAGGGATAAAGGGGCGGAACAGCCCCAGCATTTT. It specifies CATSRDKGAEQPQHF.